In this sample, the clone carrying this T cell receptor beta chain turned up once. What it binds is not known. This specimen belongs to a study of cytomegalovirus exposure and HLA in healthy donors. Broader study findings: According to the study, 180 or so TCR beta chains were cytomegalovirus-associated. For cytomegalovirus status, the classifier reportedly gave diagnoses with high specificity and sensitivity.

Deletions cut 2 bases from V and 4 bases from J, with 9 bases between. The CDR3 runs to 14 residues. Germline V gene lookup returns CDR1 SGHDN and CDR2 FVKESK. Profiling relied on immunoSEQ multiplex PCR, and the TCRdb table lists in-frame clones only, not all of them. The table has under 200,000 clones, approximately 89% seen once. The chain employs TRBV14 and TRBJ2-1, with D hard to call. This sequence originates from a woman between 18 and 29 years old in good health and CMV-seropositive. The specimen was PBMCs. The CDR3 sequence is CASSQIESYNEQFF. The CDR3 bases are TGTGCCAGCAGCCAAATTGAGAGTTACAATGAGCAGTTCTTC.